The TCR beta chain described here comes from a study of T cell responses to AZD1222 COVID-19 vaccine. Details on this clone: No antigen is known for it.

Broader study findings: Of the AZD1222 recipients, only six or seven were seropositive at baseline. Repertoire sampling occurred only after the peak T cell response.

This CDR3 comprises 13 residues. Trimming left V 5 bases short and J 3 bases short, with 10 bases between. Germline CDR1 and CDR2: SGHTA and FQGNSA. Sequenced by immunoSEQ multiplex PCR; TCRdb stores in-frame clones only, minus some. Of over 130,000 clones in the sample, about 86% were seen once. The sequencing used peripheral blood, collected on day 0 of AZD1222 vaccination. The origin of this receptor is an adult in good health. The chain employs TRBV7-2 and TRBJ1-2, with D possibly being TRBD1 (6 bases). The CDR3 loop reads CASSPGDHYGYTF. DNA of the CDR3: TGTGCCAGCAGCCCAGGGGACCACTATGGCTACACCTTC.